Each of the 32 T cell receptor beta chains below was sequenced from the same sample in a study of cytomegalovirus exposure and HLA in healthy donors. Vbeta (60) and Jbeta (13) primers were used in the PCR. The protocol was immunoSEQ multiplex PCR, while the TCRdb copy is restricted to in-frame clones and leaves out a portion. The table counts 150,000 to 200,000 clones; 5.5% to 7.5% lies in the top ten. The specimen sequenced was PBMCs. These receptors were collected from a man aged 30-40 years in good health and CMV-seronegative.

CDR3 protein: CASSAGGGNTIYF. The CDR3 bases are TGTGCCAGCAGCGCGGGAGGGGGAAACACCATATATTTT. The chain carries TRBV5-4 and TRBJ1-3; D call uncertain. Per germline, CDR1 SGHNT and CDR2 YYREEE (reference sequence). Trimming took 4 bases from V and 4 from J, leaving 9 bases between them. CDR3 length equals 13 residues.

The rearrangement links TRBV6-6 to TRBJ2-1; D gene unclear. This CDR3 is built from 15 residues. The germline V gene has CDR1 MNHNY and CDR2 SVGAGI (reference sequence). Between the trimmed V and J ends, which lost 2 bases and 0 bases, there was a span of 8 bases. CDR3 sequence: CASSYSESSYNEQFF. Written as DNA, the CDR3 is TGTGCCAGCAGTTACAGCGAAAGCTCCTACAATGAGCAGTTCTTC.

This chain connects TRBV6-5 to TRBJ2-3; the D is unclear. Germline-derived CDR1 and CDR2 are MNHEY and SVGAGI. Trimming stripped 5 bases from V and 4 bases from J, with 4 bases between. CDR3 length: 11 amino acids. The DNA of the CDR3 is TGTGCCAGCAGTGGCCCAGATACGCAGTATTTT. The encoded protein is CASSGPDTQYF.

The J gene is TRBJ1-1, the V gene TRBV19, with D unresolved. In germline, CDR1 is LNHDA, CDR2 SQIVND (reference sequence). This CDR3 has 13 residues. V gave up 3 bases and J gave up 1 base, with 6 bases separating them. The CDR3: CASSMQWNTEAFF. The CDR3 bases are TGTGCCAGTAGTATGCAGTGGAACACTGAAGCTTTCTTT.

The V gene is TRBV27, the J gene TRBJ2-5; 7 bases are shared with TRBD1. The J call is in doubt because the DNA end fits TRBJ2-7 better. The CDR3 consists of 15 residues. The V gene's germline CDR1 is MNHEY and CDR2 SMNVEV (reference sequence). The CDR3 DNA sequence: TGTGCCAGCAGTCGACAGGGTGTTCTATACTACGAGCAGTACTTC. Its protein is CASSRQGVLYYEQYF.

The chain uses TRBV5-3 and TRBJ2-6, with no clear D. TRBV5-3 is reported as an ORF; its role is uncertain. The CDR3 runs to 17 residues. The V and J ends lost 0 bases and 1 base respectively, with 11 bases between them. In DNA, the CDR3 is TGTGCCAGAAGCTTGGTCGGGTGGAAGTCTGGGGCCAACGTCCTGACTTTC. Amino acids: CARSLVGWKSGANVLTF.

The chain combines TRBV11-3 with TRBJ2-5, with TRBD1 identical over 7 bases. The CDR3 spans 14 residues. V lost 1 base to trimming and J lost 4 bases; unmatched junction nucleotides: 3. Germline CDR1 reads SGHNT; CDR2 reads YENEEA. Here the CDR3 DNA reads TGTGCCAGCAGCTTAGCGGCAGGGGGAGAGACCCAGTACTTC. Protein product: CASSLAAGGETQYF.

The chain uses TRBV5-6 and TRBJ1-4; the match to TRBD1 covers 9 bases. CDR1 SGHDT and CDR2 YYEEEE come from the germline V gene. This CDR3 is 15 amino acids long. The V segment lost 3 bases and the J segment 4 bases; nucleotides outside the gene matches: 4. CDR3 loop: CASSSVGQGNEKLFF. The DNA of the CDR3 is TGTGCCAGCAGCTCCGTGGGACAGGGTAATGAAAAACTGTTTTTT.

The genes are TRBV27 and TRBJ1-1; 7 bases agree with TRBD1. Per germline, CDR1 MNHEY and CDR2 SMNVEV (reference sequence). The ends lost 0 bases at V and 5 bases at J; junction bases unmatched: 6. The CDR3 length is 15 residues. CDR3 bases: TGTGCCAGCAGTTTATCCAGACAGGGCGCGACTGAAGCTTTCTTT. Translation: CASSLSRQGATEAFF.

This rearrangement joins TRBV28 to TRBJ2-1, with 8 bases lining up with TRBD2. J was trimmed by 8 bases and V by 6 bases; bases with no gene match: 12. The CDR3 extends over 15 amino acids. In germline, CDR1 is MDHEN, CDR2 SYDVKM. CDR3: CASRRPGLEFDEQFF. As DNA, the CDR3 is TGTGCCAGCAGGCGACCGGGACTAGAGTTCGATGAGCAGTTCTTC.

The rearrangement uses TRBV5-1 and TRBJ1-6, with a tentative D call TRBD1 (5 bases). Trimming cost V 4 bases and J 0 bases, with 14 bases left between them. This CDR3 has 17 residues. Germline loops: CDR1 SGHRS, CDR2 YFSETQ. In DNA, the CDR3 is TGCGCCAGCAGCGGAGTTCCGGGGGGCTCCTATAATTCACCCCTCCACTTT. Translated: CASSGVPGGSYNSPLHF.

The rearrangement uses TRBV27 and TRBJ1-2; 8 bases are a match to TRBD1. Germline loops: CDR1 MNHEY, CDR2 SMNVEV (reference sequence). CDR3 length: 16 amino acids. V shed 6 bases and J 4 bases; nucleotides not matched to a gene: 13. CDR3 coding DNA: TGTGCCAGCAGACGATTATCGACAGGGGCGGTCTATGGCTACACCTTC. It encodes CASRRLSTGAVYGYTF.

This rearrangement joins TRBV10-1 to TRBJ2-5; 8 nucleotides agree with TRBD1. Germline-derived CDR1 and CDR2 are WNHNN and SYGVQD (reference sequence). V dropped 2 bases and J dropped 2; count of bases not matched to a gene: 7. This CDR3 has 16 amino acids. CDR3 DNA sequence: TGCGCCAGCAGTGAGGGGCCAGGACAGGGTCAAGAGACCCAGTACTTC. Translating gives CASSEGPGQGQETQYF.

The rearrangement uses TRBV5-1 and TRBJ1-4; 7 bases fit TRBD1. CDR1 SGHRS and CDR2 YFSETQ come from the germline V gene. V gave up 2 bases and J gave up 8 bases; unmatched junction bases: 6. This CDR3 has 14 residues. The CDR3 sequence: CASSLGTAYEKLFF. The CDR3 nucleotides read TGCGCCAGCAGCTTAGGGACAGCTTACGAAAAACTGTTTTTT.

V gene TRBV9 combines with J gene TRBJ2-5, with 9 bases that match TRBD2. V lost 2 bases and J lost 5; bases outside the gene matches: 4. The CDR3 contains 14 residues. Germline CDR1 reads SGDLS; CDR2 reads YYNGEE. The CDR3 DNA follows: TGTGCCAGCAGCGTCGTTAGCGGGGGTGAGACCCAGTACTTC. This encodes CASSVVSGGETQYF.

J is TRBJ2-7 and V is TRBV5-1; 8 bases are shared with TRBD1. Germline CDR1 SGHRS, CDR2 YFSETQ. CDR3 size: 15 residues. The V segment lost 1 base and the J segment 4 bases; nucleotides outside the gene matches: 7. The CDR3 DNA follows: TGCGCCAGCAGCTTGCCAGGGGGCTCCTTTTACGAGCAGTACTTC. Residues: CASSLPGGSFYEQYF.

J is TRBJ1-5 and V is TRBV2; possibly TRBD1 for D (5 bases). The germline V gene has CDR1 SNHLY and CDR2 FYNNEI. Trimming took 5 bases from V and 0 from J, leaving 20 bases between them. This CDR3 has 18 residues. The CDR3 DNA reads TGTGCCAGCAGTACATACGACGGCGGGGGGAATAGCAATCAGCCCCAGCATTTT. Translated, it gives CASSTYDGGGNSNQPQHF.

DNA for the CDR3: TGTGCCAGCAGCTTTCAGGGGGACACTGAAGCTTTCTTT. Its protein is CASSFQGDTEAFF. This chain connects TRBV11-2 to TRBJ1-1; TRBD1 aligns across 7 bases. This CDR3 is built from 13 residues. Germline V CDR1 and CDR2: SGHAT, FQNNGV. The J segment lost 3 bases and the V segment lost 3 bases, leaving 1 base of the junction unmatched.

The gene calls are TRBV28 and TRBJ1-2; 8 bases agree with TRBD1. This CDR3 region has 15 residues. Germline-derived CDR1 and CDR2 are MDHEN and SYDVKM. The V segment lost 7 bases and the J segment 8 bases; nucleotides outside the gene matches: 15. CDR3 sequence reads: CASTPTEDRVGGYTF. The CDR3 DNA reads TGTGCCAGCACCCCGACCGAGGACAGGGTTGGGGGCTACACCTTC.

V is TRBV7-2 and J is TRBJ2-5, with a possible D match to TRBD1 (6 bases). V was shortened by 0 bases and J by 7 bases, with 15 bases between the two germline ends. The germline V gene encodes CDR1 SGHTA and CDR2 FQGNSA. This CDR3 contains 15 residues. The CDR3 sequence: CASSLALGAQVTQYF. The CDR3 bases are TGTGCCAGCAGCTTAGCCCTGGGGGCCCAGGTGACCCAGTACTTC.

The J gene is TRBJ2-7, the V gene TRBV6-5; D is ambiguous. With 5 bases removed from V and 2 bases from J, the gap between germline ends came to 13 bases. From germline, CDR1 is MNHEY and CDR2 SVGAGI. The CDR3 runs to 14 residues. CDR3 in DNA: TGTGCCAGCAGTCCCCTGGTCAGAACCTACGAGCAGTACTTC. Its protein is CASSPLVRTYEQYF.

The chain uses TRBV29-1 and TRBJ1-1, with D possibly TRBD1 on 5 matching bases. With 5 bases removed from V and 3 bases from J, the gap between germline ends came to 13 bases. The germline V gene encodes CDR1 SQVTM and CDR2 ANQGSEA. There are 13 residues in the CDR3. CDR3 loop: CSVREGRDTEAFF. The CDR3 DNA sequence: TGCAGCGTTCGGGAGGGGAGGGACACTGAAGCTTTCTTT.

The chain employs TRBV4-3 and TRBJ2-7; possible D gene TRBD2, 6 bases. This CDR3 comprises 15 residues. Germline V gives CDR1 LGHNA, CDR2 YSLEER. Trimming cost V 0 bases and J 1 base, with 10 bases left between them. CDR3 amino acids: CASSQDRGNSYEQYF. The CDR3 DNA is TGCGCCAGCAGCCAAGATCGGGGGAATTCCTACGAGCAGTACTTC.

Here the CDR3 DNA reads TGCGCCAGCAGCCAGGGCCCCCTGCCCAACACTGAAGCTTTCTTT. It yields the protein CASSQGPLPNTEAFF. The chain couples TRBV4-1 to TRBJ1-1; no clear D gene. The V and J ends lost 3 bases and 2 bases respectively, with 13 bases between them. Germline CDR1 reads MGHRA; CDR2 reads YSYEKL. This CDR3 has 15 amino acids.

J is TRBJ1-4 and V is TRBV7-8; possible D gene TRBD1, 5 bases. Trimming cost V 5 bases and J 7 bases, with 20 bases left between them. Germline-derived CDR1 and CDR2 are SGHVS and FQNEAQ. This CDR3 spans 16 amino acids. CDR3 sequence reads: CASSEKGAWASEKLFF. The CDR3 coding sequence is TGTGCCAGCAGCGAAAAAGGGGCATGGGCTAGTGAAAAACTGTTTTTT.

The DNA for the CDR3 is TGTGCCAGCACTCGACAGCATGATCAGAACTATGGCTACACCTTC. Translated, it gives CASTRQHDQNYGYTF. The V and J genes are TRBV18 and TRBJ1-2; TRBD1 might be the D (5 bases). CDR1 is KGHSH and CDR2 is LQKENI in the germline V gene. There are 15 residues in the CDR3. V gave up 8 bases and J gave up 2 bases, with 18 bases separating them.

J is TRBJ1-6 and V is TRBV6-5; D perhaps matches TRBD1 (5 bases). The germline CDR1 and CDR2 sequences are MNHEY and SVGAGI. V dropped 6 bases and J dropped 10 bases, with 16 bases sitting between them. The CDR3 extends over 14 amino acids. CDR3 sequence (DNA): TGTGCCAGCAGGTTCAGGGCCTTACAATCACCCCTCCACTTT. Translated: CASRFRALQSPLHF.

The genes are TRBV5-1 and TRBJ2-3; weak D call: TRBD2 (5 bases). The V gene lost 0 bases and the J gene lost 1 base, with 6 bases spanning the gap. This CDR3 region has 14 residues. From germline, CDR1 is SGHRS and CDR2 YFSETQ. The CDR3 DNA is TGCGCCAGCAGCTTGGGGACTGGCACAGATACGCAGTATTTT. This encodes CASSLGTGTDTQYF.

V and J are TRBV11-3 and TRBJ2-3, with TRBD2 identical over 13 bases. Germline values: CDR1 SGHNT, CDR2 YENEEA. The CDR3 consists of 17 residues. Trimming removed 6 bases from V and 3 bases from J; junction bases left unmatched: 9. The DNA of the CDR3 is TGTGCCAGCAGGACACCGGGACTAGCGGGGAAAACAGATACGCAGTATTTT. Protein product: CASRTPGLAGKTDTQYF.

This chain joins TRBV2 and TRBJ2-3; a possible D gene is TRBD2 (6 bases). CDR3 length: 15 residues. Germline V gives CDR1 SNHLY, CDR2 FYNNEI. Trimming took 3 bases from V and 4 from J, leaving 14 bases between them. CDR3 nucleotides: TGTGCCAGCAGTGATGTGGGAGGTGGCGCAGATACGCAGTATTTT. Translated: CASSDVGGGADTQYF.

As DNA, the CDR3 is TGTGCCAGCAGCGTATCACCCACAAGTGGAGGGACGGGGAAGACCCAGTACTTC. Its protein product is CASSVSPTSGGTGKTQYF. The chain recombines TRBV9 with TRBJ2-5, with D perhaps TRBD2 (6 bases). Trimming removed 1 base from V and 6 bases from J, with 25 bases in between. Germline CDR1 and CDR2: SGDLS and YYNGEE. This CDR3 has 18 amino acids.

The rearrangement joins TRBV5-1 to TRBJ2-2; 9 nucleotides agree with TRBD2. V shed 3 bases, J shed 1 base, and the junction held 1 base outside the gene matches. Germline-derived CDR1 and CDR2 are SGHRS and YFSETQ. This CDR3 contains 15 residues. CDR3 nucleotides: TGCGCCAGCAGCTCAGCGGGGGGGAACACCGGGGAGCTGTTTTTT. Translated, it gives CASSSAGGNTGELFF.